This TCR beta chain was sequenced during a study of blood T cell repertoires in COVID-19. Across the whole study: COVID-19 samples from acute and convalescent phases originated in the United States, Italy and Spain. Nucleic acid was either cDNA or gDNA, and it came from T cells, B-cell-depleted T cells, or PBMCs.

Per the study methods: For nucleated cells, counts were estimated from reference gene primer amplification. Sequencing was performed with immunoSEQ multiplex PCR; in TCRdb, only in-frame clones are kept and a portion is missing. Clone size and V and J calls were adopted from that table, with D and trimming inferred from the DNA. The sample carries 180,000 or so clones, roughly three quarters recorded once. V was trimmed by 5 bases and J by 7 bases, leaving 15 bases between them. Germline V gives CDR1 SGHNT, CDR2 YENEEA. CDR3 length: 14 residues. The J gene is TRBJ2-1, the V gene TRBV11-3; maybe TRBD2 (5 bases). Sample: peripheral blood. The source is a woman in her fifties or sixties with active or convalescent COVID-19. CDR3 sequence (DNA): TGTGCCAGCAGCCGAGGACTCCTCGGAAATGAGCAGTTCTTC. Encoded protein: CASSRGLLGNEQFF. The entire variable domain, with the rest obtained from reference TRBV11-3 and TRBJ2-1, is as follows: EAGVVQSPRYKIIEKKQPVAFWCNPISGHNTLYWYLQNLGQGPELLIRYENEEAVDDSQLPKDRFSAERLKGVDSTLKIQPAELGDSAVYLCASSRGLLGNEQFFGPGTRLTVL.